The rows below give T cell receptor beta chains drawn from one sample of a study of cytomegalovirus exposure and HLA in healthy donors. Sequenced by immunoSEQ multiplex PCR; TCRdb stores in-frame clones only, minus some. The repertoire holds about 120,000 clones, with over 75% as singletons. The sequencing sample was made of PBMCs. These TCRs come from a woman aged 18-30 years in good health and CMV-seronegative. Both conserved end residues are part of each CDR3. The order of the fields is J gene, clone size, V gene, D gene, CDR3 DNA, CDR3 protein. D genes are given only for firm matches. Only some rows state a clone size, as once, few, many or a class for expanded clones.

J gene: TRBJ2-7
clone size: -
V gene: TRBV5-1
D gene: TRBD1
CDR3 DNA: TGCGCCAGCAGCCCGCCGGGACAGGGATCTTACGAGCAGTACTTC
CDR3 protein: CASSPPGQGSYEQYF

J gene: TRBJ2-1
clone size: -
V gene: TRBV7-8
D gene: -
CDR3 DNA: TGTGCCAGCAGCTTCGCGGTAGGTTCCGAGCAGTTCTTC
CDR3 protein: CASSFAVGSEQFF

J gene: TRBJ2-3
clone size: few
V gene: TRBV27
D gene: -
CDR3 DNA: TGTGCCAGCAGTTTACTAGCAGCCGATACGCAGTATTTT
CDR3 protein: CASSLLAADTQYF

J gene: TRBJ2-3
clone size: -
V gene: TRBV6-1
D gene: -
CDR3 DNA: TGTGCCAGCAAGACCCCTATGGGGACTACAGATACGCAGTATTTT
CDR3 protein: CASKTPMGTTDTQYF

J gene: TRBJ1-2
clone size: -
V gene: TRBV13
D gene: -
CDR3 DNA: TGTGCCAGCAGCTTAGGTGAGGGAGGAAGGAATGGCTACACCTTC
CDR3 protein: CASSLGEGGRNGYTF

J gene: TRBJ1-2
clone size: few
V gene: TRBV15
D gene: -
CDR3 DNA: TGTGCCACCAGCATCCTTGGGGCGTCGGACGGCTATGGCTACACCTTC
CDR3 protein: CATSILGASDGYGYTF

J gene: TRBJ2-7
clone size: -
V gene: TRBV16
D gene: -
CDR3 DNA: TGTGCCAGCAGCAGGGGCCCGCGGTCAAGTAATTCCTACGAGCAGTACTTC
CDR3 protein: CASSRGPRSSNSYEQYF

J gene: TRBJ1-1
clone size: -
V gene: TRBV4-1
D gene: TRBD1
CDR3 DNA: TGCGCCAGCAGCCTAGTGGGACAGACGAACACTGAAGCTTTCTTT
CDR3 protein: CASSLVGQTNTEAFF

J gene: TRBJ2-7
clone size: -
V gene: TRBV4-2
D gene: -
CDR3 DNA: TGTGCCAGCAGCCAAGGGACACAGACCTACGAGCAGTACTTC
CDR3 protein: CASSQGTQTYEQYF

J gene: TRBJ1-1
clone size: -
V gene: TRBV7-9
D gene: -
CDR3 DNA: TGTGCCAGCAGCTTCTTAACAGGCGGGAACACTGAAGCTTTCTTT
CDR3 protein: CASSFLTGGNTEAFF

J gene: TRBJ2-2
clone size: -
V gene: TRBV6-5
D gene: -
CDR3 DNA: TGTGCCAGCAGTTCCACTCCTTACGGGGAGCTGTTTTTT
CDR3 protein: CASSSTPYGELFF

J gene: TRBJ2-3
clone size: -
V gene: TRBV10-3
D gene: -
CDR3 DNA: TGTGCCAGTTCTCATGACTCAGATACGCAGTATTTT
CDR3 protein: CASSHDSDTQYF

J gene: TRBJ1-1
clone size: -
V gene: TRBV6-4
D gene: -
CDR3 DNA: TGTGCCAGCAGTGTACCACAGTCAGGGGCGAACACTGAAGCTTTCTTT
CDR3 protein: CASSVPQSGANTEAFF

J gene: TRBJ1-4
clone size: -
V gene: TRBV4-1
D gene: TRBD1
CDR3 DNA: TGCGCCAGCAGCCAACCAGGGGGCATTGAAAAACTGTTTTTT
CDR3 protein: CASSQPGGIEKLFF

J gene: TRBJ2-2
clone size: -
V gene: TRBV9
D gene: -
CDR3 DNA: TGTGCCAGCAGCTTCTACACCGGGGAGCTGTTTTTT
CDR3 protein: CASSFYTGELFF

J gene: TRBJ2-3
clone size: -
V gene: TRBV13
D gene: TRBD2
CDR3 DNA: TGTGCCAGCAGCCCCTCCCCTCCTAGCGGGAGGGCCAAAGATACGCAGTATTTT
CDR3 protein: CASSPSPPSGRAKDTQYF